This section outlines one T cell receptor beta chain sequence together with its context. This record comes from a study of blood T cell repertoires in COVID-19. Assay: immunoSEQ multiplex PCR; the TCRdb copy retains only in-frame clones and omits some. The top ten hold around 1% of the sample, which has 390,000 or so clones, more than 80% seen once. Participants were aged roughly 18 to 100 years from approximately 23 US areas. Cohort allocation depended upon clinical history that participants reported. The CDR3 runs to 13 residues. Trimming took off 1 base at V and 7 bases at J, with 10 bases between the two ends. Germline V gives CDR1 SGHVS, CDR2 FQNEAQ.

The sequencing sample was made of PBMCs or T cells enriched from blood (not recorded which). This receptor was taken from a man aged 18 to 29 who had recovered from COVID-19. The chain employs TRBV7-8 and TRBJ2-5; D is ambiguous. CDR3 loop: CASSLVGSGTQYF. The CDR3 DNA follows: TGTGCCAGCAGCTTAGTAGGCTCGGGGACCCAGTACTTC.